One sample yielded the 26 T cell receptor beta chains listed below, sequenced in a study of blood T cell repertoires in COVID-19. The protocol was immunoSEQ multiplex PCR, while the TCRdb copy is restricted to in-frame clones and leaves out a portion. The table has over 110,000 clones, around 80% seen once. The sequenced sample consisted of peripheral blood. These TCRs come from a man older than 75 with acute or convalescent COVID-19.

The rearrangement uses TRBV3-1 (or the pseudogene TRBV3-2) and TRBJ2-7; 7 bases are shared with TRBD1. Per the germline V gene, CDR1 is LGHDT and CDR2 is YNNKEL (reference sequence). V lost 2 bases, J lost 2 bases, and 6 bases stayed unmatched. The CDR3 is 15 amino acids. CDR3 residues: CASSQSFTGAYEQYF. The CDR3 nucleotides read TGTGCCAGCAGCCAAAGTTTTACAGGGGCCTACGAGCAGTACTTC.

The chain recombines TRBV10-3 with TRBJ2-1; D call uncertain. This CDR3 spans 13 amino acids. Germline CDR1 and CDR2: ENHRY and SYGVKD. The V end was cut by 10 bases, the J end by 1 base, with 11 bases between. Here the CDR3 reads CASALTSYNEQFF. DNA of the CDR3: TGTGCCAGCGCTCTGACATCCTACAATGAGCAGTTCTTC.

The chain employs TRBV6-2 or TRBV6-3 and TRBJ2-7; maybe TRBD1 (5 bases). The V end was cut by 6 bases, the J end by 4 bases, with 22 bases between. Germline assignment: CDR1 MNHEY and CDR2 SVGEGT. The CDR3 has 16 amino acids. The CDR3, as DNA: TGTGCCAGCAGGTACGGCGGCCAGGGTAAGGAGTACGAGCAGTACTTC. It translates to CASRYGGQGKEYEQYF.

This clone was seen more than once but under ten times. V is TRBV6-5 and J is TRBJ1-1; the D is unclear. This CDR3 contains 11 residues. Trimming left V 5 bases short and J 3 bases short, with 4 bases between. Germline loops: CDR1 MNHEY, CDR2 SVGAGI. The CDR3 reads CASSIYTEAFF. The CDR3 DNA is TGTGCCAGCAGTATCTACACTGAAGCTTTCTTT.

The chain employs TRBV14 and TRBJ2-7; 8 positions match TRBD2. The germline CDR1 and CDR2 sequences are SGHDN and FVKESK. The CDR3 is 15 residues long. V shed 1 base and J 2 bases; nucleotides not matched to a gene: 4. Here the CDR3 reads CASSQVRGGAYEQYF. The CDR3 DNA sequence: TGTGCCAGCAGCCAAGTCCGGGGGGGGGCCTACGAGCAGTACTTC.

This clone appeared once. V gene TRBV5-4 combines with J gene TRBJ2-5; the D gene is possibly TRBD2 (7 bases). Deletions cut 4 bases from V and 1 base from J, with 8 bases between. Per the germline V gene, CDR1 is SGHNT and CDR2 is YYREEE (reference sequence). This CDR3 is 13 amino acids long. Written as DNA, the CDR3 is TGTGCCAGCAGCAGGGGGGGCCAAGAGACCCAGTACTTC. Its translation: CASSRGGQETQYF.

The chain couples TRBV7-9 to TRBJ2-6, with D maybe TRBD1 (6 bases). The CDR3 is 19 residues long. V lost 3 bases and J 0 bases, leaving 18 bases between the germline ends. The germline gives CDR1 SEHNR, CDR2 FQNEAQ (reference sequence). CDR3 DNA sequence: TGTGCCAGCAGCTTGGGGGCCGGAGGTGCCAGCTCTGGGGCCAACGTCCTGACTTTC. It is translated as CASSLGAGGASSGANVLTF.

This clone appeared a single time. V usage is TRBV4-1 and J usage is TRBJ2-7; 8 bases are shared with TRBD1. J was trimmed by 0 bases and V by 0 bases; bases with no gene match: 4. Germline V gene lookup returns CDR1 MGHRA and CDR2 YSYEKL. This CDR3 has 16 residues. The chain's CDR3 is CASSQEGQGGSYEQYF. The CDR3 bases are TGCGCCAGCAGCCAAGAAGGACAGGGAGGCTCCTACGAGCAGTACTTC.

This clone was seen a few times. J is TRBJ1-5 and V is TRBV19; tentatively, D is TRBD1 (6 bases). V was trimmed by 3 bases and J by 2 bases, leaving 14 bases between them. The length of the CDR3 is 16 residues. Per germline, CDR1 LNHDA and CDR2 SQIVND (reference sequence). CDR3 nucleotide sequence: TGTGCCAGTAGTATTCTTACAGGGAAAGGCAATCAGCCCCAGCATTTT. Amino acid sequence: CASSILTGKGNQPQHF.

J is TRBJ1-1 and V is TRBV6-5, with D unclear. V lost 3 bases and J 2 bases, leaving 7 bases between the germline ends. The germline V gene encodes CDR1 MNHEY and CDR2 SVGAGI. The CDR3 runs 13 residues. The CDR3 bases are TGTGCCAGCAGTTATATACAAAACACTGAAGCTTTCTTT. This gives the protein CASSYIQNTEAFF.

The chain employs TRBV7-2 and TRBJ2-7, with D possibly being TRBD1 (6 bases). V dropped 5 bases and J dropped 7 bases, with 21 bases sitting between them. This CDR3 has 15 amino acids. Germline V lookup: CDR1 SGHTA, CDR2 FQGNSA. The CDR3 protein is CASSQNRAGTGEQYF. CDR3 DNA sequence: TGTGCCAGCAGCCAAAACAGGGCAGGGACGGGAGAGCAGTACTTC.

The rearrangement links TRBV4-1 to TRBJ2-1, with 8 bases aligning to TRBD2. The V gene end was trimmed by 5 bases and the J gene end by 0 bases; junction bases not matched to a gene: 15. The CDR3 contains 19 residues. CDR1 MGHRA and CDR2 YSYEKL come from the germline V gene. Here the CDR3 reads CASSNLPGGGLSSYNEQFF. The CDR3 nucleotides are TGCGCCAGCAGCAATCTCCCCGGCGGGGGGCTAAGCTCCTACAATGAGCAGTTCTTC.

The rearrangement links TRBV9 to TRBJ2-2, with no clear D. This CDR3 spans 13 amino acids. The ends were cut back, 1 base at V and 5 bases at J, with 6 bases in the middle. Germline CDR1 reads SGDLS; CDR2 reads YYNGEE. CDR3 nucleotides: TGTGCCAGCAGCGTATTGAGTACCGGGGAGCTGTTTTTT. Residues: CASSVLSTGELFF.

The chain employs TRBV18 and TRBJ2-4; the D gene is possibly TRBD1 (6 bases). In germline, CDR1 is KGHSH, CDR2 LQKENI. Trimming pared 5 bases from V and 0 bases from J, leaving 14 bases between. The CDR3 extends over 16 amino acids. CDR3 region: CASSAPGDLAKNIQYF. CDR3 nucleotide sequence: TGTGCCAGCTCAGCTCCAGGGGACCTAGCCAAAAACATTCAGTACTTC.

This clone was detected only once. The rearrangement links TRBV19 to TRBJ1-2, with TRBD1 matching 8 bases. Germline values: CDR1 LNHDA, CDR2 SQIVND (reference sequence). The V gene end was trimmed by 6 bases and the J gene end by 1 base; junction bases not matched to a gene: 7. The CDR3 covers 15 residues. This CDR3 reads CASSGTGDINYGYTF. In DNA form, the CDR3 reads TGTGCCAGTAGCGGGACAGGAGATATTAACTATGGCTACACCTTC.

Here the CDR3 DNA reads TGTGCCAGCATCCTCCAGGTACTTAGCACAGATACGCAGTATTTT. As protein: CASILQVLSTDTQYF. This chain joins TRBV27 and TRBJ2-3; D gene ambiguous. Trimming took off 7 bases at V and 0 bases at J, with 14 bases between the two ends. The CDR3 length is 15 residues. Germline values: CDR1 MNHEY, CDR2 SMNVEV (reference sequence).

The chain is built from TRBV25-1 and TRBJ1-2; D may be TRBD1 (5 bases). Germline V gives CDR1 MGHDK, CDR2 SYGVNS. This CDR3 is 15 amino acids long. Deletions cut 4 bases from V and 3 bases from J, with 15 bases between. The CDR3 nucleotides are TGTGCCAGCAGTGGGGATCAGGGCTACTACTATGGCTACACCTTC. Its protein product is CASSGDQGYYYGYTF.

The chain employs TRBV6-5 and TRBJ2-7; 8 nucleotides match TRBD1. CDR1 MNHEY and CDR2 SVGAGI come from the germline V gene. Trimming removed 1 base from V and 7 bases from J; junction bases left unmatched: 3. The CDR3 runs to 13 residues. The CDR3 nucleotides read TGTGCCAGCAGTTACTACAGGGGGAAAGAGCAGTACTTC. Protein sequence: CASSYYRGKEQYF.

The chain couples TRBV10-3 to TRBJ2-1; TRBD2 agrees at 8 bases. Looked up from germline, CDR1 is ENHRY and CDR2 is SYGVKD. CDR3 size: 14 residues. V trimming: 4 bases; J trimming: 8 bases; junction bases outside the gene matches: 7. The CDR3 DNA is TGTGCCATCAGTGTGAATAGCGGGGCCTATGAGCAGTTCTTC. This sequence encodes CAISVNSGAYEQFF.

This clone showed up just a few times. This sequence joins TRBV3-1 (or the pseudogene TRBV3-2) and TRBJ2-7; TRBD2 agrees at 9 bases. The CDR3 sequence is 14 residues long. The J segment lost 7 bases and the V segment lost 6 bases, leaving 10 bases of the junction unmatched. CDR1 is LGHDT, CDR2 YNNKEL, per germline (reference sequence). CDR3 sequence (DNA): TGTGCCAGCAGACCCAGCGGGGGGCCCGAGGAGCAGTACTTC. Translation gives CASRPSGGPEEQYF.

This chain links TRBV7-2 with TRBJ2-3; a weak D match, TRBD1 (5 bases). Trimming removed 1 base from V and 1 base from J, with 9 bases in between. The CDR3 sequence is 15 residues long. Germline V gene lookup returns CDR1 SGHTA and CDR2 FQGNSA. In DNA, the CDR3 is TGTGCCAGCAGCTTAGGGTGGGGCGGCACAGATACGCAGTATTTT. This gives the protein CASSLGWGGTDTQYF.

The chain is built from TRBV29-1 and TRBJ1-2; 7 bases are shared with TRBD1. Germline loops: CDR1 SQVTM, CDR2 ANQGSEA. This CDR3 region has 13 residues. V dropped 7 bases and J dropped 6; count of bases not matched to a gene: 11. CDR3 loop: CSGFQGDSDGYTF. Written as DNA, the CDR3 is TGCAGCGGATTCCAGGGGGATAGTGATGGCTACACCTTC.

V and J are TRBV14 and TRBJ1-2; TRBD1 might be the D (6 bases). There are 15 residues in the CDR3. CDR1 SGHDN and CDR2 FVKESK come from the germline V gene. The ends were cut back, 1 base at V and 4 bases at J, with 13 bases in the middle. The CDR3 coding sequence is TGTGCCAGCAGCCAAGCACAGGGCAGCCCCTATGGCTACACCTTC. This codes for CASSQAQGSPYGYTF.

The gene calls are TRBV6-5 and TRBJ1-1; D is unclear. CDR1 MNHEY and CDR2 SVGAGI come from the germline V gene. Trimming stripped 3 bases from V and 8 bases from J, with 7 bases between. The length of the CDR3 is 11 residues. CDR3 loop: CASSYEREAFF. The CDR3 region has the DNA TGTGCCAGCAGTTATGAGAGAGAAGCTTTCTTT.

The rearrangement uses TRBV6-5 and TRBJ1-6; a possible D gene is TRBD1 (5 bases). Germline V lookup: CDR1 MNHEY, CDR2 SVGAGI. The CDR3 contains 14 residues. V gave up 2 bases and J gave up 7 bases, with 9 bases separating them. The CDR3 protein is CASSYQGTNSPLHF. In DNA, the CDR3 is TGTGCCAGCAGTTACCAGGGTACGAATTCACCCCTCCACTTT.

This CDR3 is CASSPPGQGARSVQYF. CDR3 bases: TGTGCCAGCAGCCCGCCGGGACAGGGGGCGCGTTCGGTTCAGTACTTC. This chain connects TRBV7-9 to TRBJ2-7, with 12 bases aligning to TRBD1. Germline V gene data show CDR1 as SEHNR and CDR2 as FQNEAQ (reference sequence). J gave up 10 bases and V 5 bases, and 15 bases lay outside the gene matches. The CDR3 is 16 residues long.